This entry describes one TCR beta chain. Antigen unknown. The PCR contained 60 Vbeta and 13 Jbeta primers. How the authors handled the data: Unique TCR beta chains totaled 65 million to 95 million in a later count, with approximately 11 million of them shared. Generated by immunoSEQ multiplex PCR, the TCRdb table keeps only in-frame clones and is missing some. Clonal size and the V and J genes are those of that table, whereas D and trimming came from the DNA. Altogether about 190,000 clones are present, just under 75% being singletons, with the ten largest covering about 5%. This sample was included in a study of cytomegalovirus exposure and HLA in healthy donors. Findings of the study overall: A list of around 160 TCR beta chains associated with cytomegalovirus was given.

All donors participated as healthy donors of bone marrow. The CDR3 length is 14 residues. The germline gives CDR1 MDHEN, CDR2 SYDVKM. The V gene end was trimmed by 1 base and the J gene end by 10 bases; junction bases not matched to a gene: 6. The J gene is TRBJ2-1, the V gene TRBV28, with 8 bases lining up with TRBD2. Sequencing was carried out using PBMCs. This TCR was recovered from a young man in good health and CMV-seropositive. This CDR3 is CASSLLIASGEQFF. The CDR3 nucleotides are TGTGCCAGCAGTTTATTGATCGCTAGCGGGGAGCAGTTCTTC.